The subject of this entry is one T cell receptor (beta chain). The antigen remains undetermined. The data were taken from a study of CD8 T cells in Susac syndrome. Regarding the study as a whole: The study conceded that relatively few individuals underwent its TCR sequencing and HLA analysis.

The study sequenced TCR beta in blood CD8+ and CD4+ T cells. The controls were healthy donors who were matched for age and sex. With random hexamers, reverse transcription was performed on roughly 0.5 to 1 ug of RNA. Amplification of TCR beta CDR3 used immunoSEQ multiplex PCR across 54 Vbeta and 13 Jbeta. TCRdb reprocessed the immunoSEQ multiplex PCR reads with MiXCR, giving one entry per CDR3 protein. This table holds roughly 180,000 distinct CDR3 sequences, around 96% found once. Sequencing was done on a sample of CD4+ T cells from PBMCs. The sequence was obtained from a human donor in good health.

The chain's CDR3 is CSARETSGINEQFF. CDR3 in DNA: TGCAGTGCTAGAGAGACTAGCGGGATAAATGAGCAGTTCTTC. V gene TRBV20-1 combines with J gene TRBJ2-1; TRBD2 agrees at 11 bases. The germline CDR1 and CDR2 sequences are DFQATT and SNEGSKA (reference sequence). V lost 0 bases, J lost 7 bases, and 2 bases stayed unmatched. This CDR3 region has 14 residues.